This entry concerns a single T cell receptor beta chain. Sequenced by immunoSEQ multiplex PCR; TCRdb stores in-frame clones only, minus some. This sample has about 87,000 clones, with less than 60% found just once. This CDR3 has 13 amino acids. V was shortened by 2 bases and J by 3 bases, with 9 bases between the two germline ends. CDR1 SQVTM and CDR2 ANQGSEA come from the germline V gene. The sample originates from a study of shared clonotypes between healthy human individuals. The TCR comes from a woman between 35 and 50 years old in good health. Some clones in this sample may be carry-over from other donors' samples. The chain has TRBV29-1 and TRBJ2-3; weak D call: TRBD2 (6 bases). The sample comprised PBMCs. The CDR3 loop is CSVETGTTDTQYF. CDR3 DNA sequence: TGCAGCGTTGAAACTGGGACTACAGATACGCAGTATTTT.